This T cell receptor beta chain derives from a study of blood T cell repertoires in COVID-19. V was trimmed by 2 bases and J by 4 bases, leaving 6 bases between them. The CDR3 is 13 residues long. Germline V CDR1 and CDR2: MNHEY, SMNVEV (reference sequence). As originally analysed: It was from reference gene primer amplification that nucleated cell counts were estimated. Sequencing was performed with immunoSEQ multiplex PCR; in TCRdb, only in-frame clones are kept and a portion is missing. Clone size and the V and J calls come from that table; the DNA yielded D and trimming. The repertoire holds some 240,000 clones, with 75% to 85% as singletons.

This receptor was taken from a woman older than 75 with COVID-19, enrolled during active disease. Sequenced: peripheral blood. V gene TRBV27 combines with J gene TRBJ1-5, with a weak D call TRBD1 (5 bases). The CDR3 DNA reads TGTGCCAGCAGTTTACGGGGGAATCAGCCCCAGCATTTT. This encodes CASSLRGNQPQHF.